The sequence of this T cell receptor beta chain was determined in a study of OX40 agonist ivuxolimab in advanced cancers. Study in general: The study treated patients with ivuxolimab, an agonistic anti-OX40 (CD134) antibody. Patients receiving dose escalation had hepatocellular carcinoma, melanoma, renal cell or head and neck cancer.

Clones were read by immunoSEQ multiplex PCR, and TCRdb kept only the in-frame ones, dropping some. The data contain some 68,000 clones, 75% to 90% of them singletons. Trimming removed 5 bases from V and 7 bases from J; junction bases left unmatched: 8. This CDR3 is 15 amino acids long. CDR1 and CDR2 from the germline V gene are MDHEN and SYDVKM. This specimen consisted of CD4+ or CD8+ T cells sorted from blood, obtained in a trial of the OX40 agonist ivuxolimab. The receptor was isolated from an adult with an advanced solid tumor such as melanoma, head and neck, liver or kidney cancer. The gene calls are TRBV28 and TRBJ1-6; the match to TRBD1 covers 7 bases. CDR3 region: CASSPPTGFNSPLHF. Here the CDR3 DNA reads TGTGCCAGCAGTCCCCCGACAGGGTTCAATTCACCCCTCCACTTT.